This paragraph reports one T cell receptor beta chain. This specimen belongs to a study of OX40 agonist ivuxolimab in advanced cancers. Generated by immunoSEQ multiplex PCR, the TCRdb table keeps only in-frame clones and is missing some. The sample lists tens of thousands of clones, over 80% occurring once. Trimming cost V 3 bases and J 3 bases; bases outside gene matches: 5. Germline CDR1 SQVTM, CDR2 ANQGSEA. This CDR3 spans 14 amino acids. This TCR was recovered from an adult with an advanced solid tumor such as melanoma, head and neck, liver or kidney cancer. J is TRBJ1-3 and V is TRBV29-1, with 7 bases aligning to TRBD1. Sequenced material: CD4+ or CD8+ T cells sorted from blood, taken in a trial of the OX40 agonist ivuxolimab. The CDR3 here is CSVDQGGIGNTIYF. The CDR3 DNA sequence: TGCAGCGTTGATCAGGGGGGCATTGGAAACACCATATATTTT. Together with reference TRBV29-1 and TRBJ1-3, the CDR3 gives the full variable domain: SAVISQKPSRDICQRGTSLTIQCQVDSQVTMMFWYRQQPGQSLTLIATANQGSEATYESGFVIDKFPISRPNLTFSTLTVSNMSPEDSSIYLCSVDQGGIGNTIYFGEGSWLTVV.